The 3 T cell receptor beta chains in this list originate from one sample, sequenced in a study of T cells after yellow fever vaccination. TCRdb recomputed calls from the 5' RACE reads with MiXCR, one row per CDR3 protein. This sample has a few hundred thousand distinct CDR3 sequences, with approximately 19% found just once. The input for sequencing was PBMCs, taken before the yellow fever booster vaccination. These receptors were taken from a young man who received the YFV17D yellow fever vaccine.

This chain uses TRBV5-1 with TRBJ2-5; D remains unclear. V shed 4 bases and J shed 4 bases, with 14 bases lying between them. Germline CDR1 reads SGHRS; CDR2 reads YFSETQ. The CDR3 covers 14 residues. CDR3 sequence (DNA): TGCGCCAGCAGCGTAGGACCCTCGGGAGAGACCCAGTACTTC. This codes for CASSVGPSGETQYF. The full variable domain, completed using reference TRBV5-1 and TRBJ2-5, is KAGVTQTPRYLIKTRGQQVTLSCSPISGHRSVSWYQQTPGQGLQFLFEYFSETQRNKGNFPGRFSGRQFSNSRSEMNVSTLELGDSALYLCASSVGPSGETQYFGPGTRLLVL.

In its sample, this clonotype was seen many times. This chain links TRBV9 with TRBJ1-1; 10 bases align to TRBD1. The junction had 5 bases not matched to a gene; V was cut back by 0 bases and J by 3 bases. There are 16 residues in the CDR3. Germline lookup yields CDR1 SGDLS and CDR2 YYNGEE. CDR3 DNA sequence: TGTGCCAGCAGCGTAGAGGACAGGGGGTGGGACACTGAAGCTTTCTTT. Its protein product is CASSVEDRGWDTEAFF.

The genes are TRBV4-3 and TRBJ2-1, with 10 bases identical to TRBD2. Looked up from germline, CDR1 is LGHNA and CDR2 is YSLEER. J gave up 0 bases and V 1 base, and 12 bases lay outside the gene matches. The CDR3 loop spans 20 amino acids. Written as DNA, the CDR3 is TGCGCCAGCAGCCAAGGTTACGGTAGCGGGGGGTTTTCCTCCTACAATGAGCAGTTCTTC. Its translation: CASSQGYGSGGFSSYNEQFF.